This T cell receptor (beta chain) is drawn from a study of identifying expanded T cells in peripheral blood. This clone was seen repeatedly, ten times or more. Its antigen remains unidentified. Collection occurred without any documented infections or immune events in donors. Findings and caveats of the study: Approximately 1.2 clones differed between technical replicates, versus about 17 and 20 over time. Across healthy donors, higher total template counts meant significantly greater approximately 2-week count variance.

Produced via immunoSEQ multiplex PCR; TCRdb's table is partial and in-frame only. The sample holds some 78,000 clones, 88% seen once. The V gene's germline CDR1 is LNHNV and CDR2 YYDKDF (reference sequence). The CDR3 is 20 residues long. Trimming left V 1 base short and J 3 bases short, with 25 bases between. The sequence was obtained from a person aged 18 to 75 in good health. Sequencing input: blood. The rearrangement joins TRBV15 to TRBJ1-5; TRBD1 might be the D (5 bases). The CDR3 DNA reads as TGTGCCACCAGCAGAGGAGGGACCGGGGTAGCACCGACAAACAATCAGCCCCAGCATTTT. It codes for CATSRGGTGVAPTNNQPQHF.